A single sample gave rise to the 17 T cell receptor beta chains below, sequenced in a study of blood T cell repertoires in COVID-19. Sequencing was performed with immunoSEQ multiplex PCR; in TCRdb, only in-frame clones are kept and a portion is missing. The table lists roughly 340,000 clones, around 87% of them singletons. The sequencing sample was made of peripheral blood. These receptors were taken from a woman between 45 and 60 years old with COVID-19, enrolled during active disease.

This rearrangement joins TRBV27 to TRBJ1-5; possible D gene TRBD1, 6 bases. Trimming cost V 5 bases and J 0 bases, with 8 bases left between them. The CDR3 has 14 amino acids. Germline-derived CDR1 and CDR2 are MNHEY and SMNVEV (reference sequence). The CDR3 DNA follows: TGTGCCAGCAGTCACAGGGTTAGCAATCAGCCCCAGCATTTT. This encodes CASSHRVSNQPQHF.

The CDR3 bases are TGTGCCAGTAGTTCCTTCCCCGGGACAGGCAATCAGCCCCAGCATTTT. Its translation is CASSSFPGTGNQPQHF. The rearrangement joins TRBV19 to TRBJ1-5; 7 bases fit TRBD1. Looked up from germline, CDR1 is LNHDA and CDR2 is SQIVND (reference sequence). The CDR3 runs to 16 residues. Trimming removed 5 bases from V and 2 bases from J; junction bases left unmatched: 9.

The rearrangement uses TRBV2 and TRBJ1-1; a possible D gene is TRBD1 (5 bases). The V gene lost 1 base and the J gene lost 6 bases, with 6 bases spanning the gap. This CDR3 has 12 residues. Looked up from germline, CDR1 is SNHLY and CDR2 is FYNNEI. CDR3 region: CASSEGGPEAFF. The CDR3 bases are TGTGCCAGCAGTGAAGGGGGCCCTGAAGCTTTCTTT.

The chain recombines TRBV7-2 with TRBJ2-5; possible D gene TRBD2, 7 bases. Deletions cut 5 bases from V and 4 bases from J, with 17 bases between. Germline CDR1 SGHTA, CDR2 FQGNSA. CDR3 size: 15 residues. The CDR3 region is CASSRRGGLGETQYF. As DNA, the CDR3 is TGTGCCAGCAGCCGGAGGGGGGGATTGGGAGAGACCCAGTACTTC.

This clone was recorded once. This chain joins TRBV7-9 and TRBJ2-3, with TRBD1 as a possible D gene (5 bases). This CDR3 has 16 residues. The germline V gene has CDR1 SEHNR and CDR2 FQNEAQ (reference sequence). V lost 5 bases and J lost 0, with 15 bases in between. The CDR3 here is CASSAPGMRSTDTQYF. The CDR3 nucleotides read TGTGCCAGCAGCGCTCCAGGGATGAGAAGCACAGATACGCAGTATTTT. The full variable domain, completed using reference TRBV7-9 and TRBJ2-3, is DTGVSQNPRHKITKRGQNVTFRCDPISEHNRLYWYRQTLGQGPEFLTYFQNEAQLEKSRLLSDRFSAERPKGSFSTLEIQRTEQGDSAMYLCASSAPGMRSTDTQYFGPGTRLTVL.

The chain is built from TRBV20-1 and TRBJ1-6; no reliable D call. From germline, CDR1 is DFQATT and CDR2 SNEGSKA (reference sequence). The CDR3 has 10 amino acids. V was shortened by 7 bases and J by 8 bases, with 6 bases between the two germline ends. The CDR3 spells CSVGDSPLHF. The DNA for the CDR3 is TGCAGTGTCGGAGATTCACCCCTCCACTTT.

V and J are TRBV5-4 and TRBJ1-1, with 7 bases aligning to TRBD1. V gave up 4 bases and J gave up 6 bases; unmatched junction bases: 3. Germline V gene data show CDR1 as SGHNT and CDR2 as YYREEE (reference sequence). The length of the CDR3 is 12 residues. In nucleotides, the CDR3 is TGTGCCAGCAGCCCTACAGGGGCTGAAGCTTTCTTT. Translation gives CASSPTGAEAFF.

The rearrangement links TRBV29-1 to TRBJ2-2; 7 nucleotides match TRBD2. Germline V gene sequence: CDR1 SQVTM, CDR2 ANQGSEA. CDR3 length equals 15 residues. V shed 3 bases, J shed 1 base, and the junction held 5 bases outside the gene matches. CDR3 protein: CSVDPREGNTGELFF. The CDR3 bases are TGCAGCGTTGATCCCAGGGAGGGGAACACCGGGGAGCTGTTTTTT.

V is TRBV5-6 and J is TRBJ1-1; TRBD1 is a possible D gene (5 bases). Trimming stripped 1 base from V and 9 bases from J, with 13 bases between. The CDR3 loop spans 13 amino acids. Germline V gene data show CDR1 as SGHDT and CDR2 as YYEEEE. The CDR3 nucleotides are TGTGCCAGCAGCTTGTTATCAGGGTCTCAAGCTTTCTTT. Its protein is CASSLLSGSQAFF.

This clone occurred a few times. V and J are TRBV4-3 and TRBJ2-3; D ambiguous. Germline V gives CDR1 LGHNA, CDR2 YSLEER. The V end lost 0 bases, the J end lost 5 bases, and 12 bases lay between the germline ends. This CDR3 region has 15 residues. CDR3 sequence: CASSQEDTKRDTQYF. In nucleotides, the CDR3 is TGCGCCAGCAGCCAAGAAGATACTAAGCGAGATACGCAGTATTTT.

V and J are TRBV6-5 and TRBJ2-1; 7 bases are a match to TRBD2. V shed 8 bases, J shed 7 bases, and the junction held 11 bases outside the gene matches. CDR1 is MNHEY, CDR2 SVGAGI, per germline. CDR3 size: 14 residues. CDR3 nucleotides: TGTGCCAGCGTCGCCGCGGGAGCTTGGAATGAGCAGTTCTTC. Protein sequence: CASVAAGAWNEQFF.

The J gene is TRBJ1-2, the V gene TRBV5-4; a possible D gene is TRBD1 (5 bases). Trimming removed 4 bases at V and 4 bases at J, with 14 bases between. This CDR3 comprises 14 residues. Germline CDR1 is SGHNT and CDR2 is YYREEE (reference sequence). The DNA of the CDR3 is TGTGCCAGCAGCACGACAGCGGGGGGCTATGGCTACACCTTC. Translation: CASSTTAGGYGYTF.

V and J are TRBV6-4 and TRBJ1-2, with 11 bases lining up with TRBD1. The V segment lost 6 bases and the J segment 4 bases; nucleotides outside the gene matches: 10. The CDR3 sequence is 16 residues long. Per the germline V gene, CDR1 is MRHNA and CDR2 is SNTAGT. CDR3 protein: CASSPRWTGGTYGYTF. CDR3 nucleotide sequence: TGTGCCAGCAGCCCGAGGTGGACAGGGGGCACCTATGGCTACACCTTC.

V usage is TRBV10-3 and J usage is TRBJ1-1; no clear D. Trimming cost V 8 bases and J 2 bases, with 12 bases left between them. Per germline, CDR1 ENHRY and CDR2 SYGVKD. The length of the CDR3 is 13 residues. The CDR3 loop is CAIQKAGNTEAFF. CDR3 bases: TGTGCCATCCAAAAAGCAGGAAACACTGAAGCTTTCTTT.

The chain has TRBV2 and TRBJ2-1, with 7 bases identical to TRBD1. This CDR3 is built from 14 residues. Germline V CDR1 and CDR2: SNHLY, FYNNEI. After removal of 8 bases from V and 5 bases from J, the junction contained 9 bases not matched to a gene. The CDR3 DNA is TGTGCCAGCGAGCCCGGACAGGTACACAATGAGCAGTTCTTC. Its protein is CASEPGQVHNEQFF.

The chain combines TRBV5-1 with TRBJ2-2, with 12 bases matching TRBD1. V shed 2 bases, J shed 6 bases, and the junction held 5 bases outside the gene matches. The V gene's germline CDR1 is SGHRS and CDR2 YFSETQ. The CDR3 has 16 residues. The CDR3 sequence: CASSLSGQGAAGELFF. The CDR3 DNA reads as TGCGCCAGCAGCTTATCGGGACAGGGGGCCGCCGGGGAGCTGTTTTTT.

The J gene is TRBJ1-1, the V gene TRBV11-2; tentatively, D is TRBD1 (6 bases). The germline CDR1 and CDR2 sequences are SGHAT and FQNNGV. The CDR3 is 14 residues long. Trimming took 2 bases from V and 5 from J, leaving 12 bases between them. The CDR3 protein is CASSLIRGGTEAFF. CDR3 sequence (DNA): TGTGCCAGCAGCTTAATCAGGGGAGGGACTGAAGCTTTCTTT.